The 32 T cell receptor beta chains given below trace back to one sample, sequenced in a study of cytomegalovirus exposure and HLA in healthy donors (dated by TCRdb to about 2017). Libraries were constructed by the immunoSEQ multiplex PCR assay. TCRdb provides this immuneACCESS table in a form limited to in-frame rearrangements. Some clones are lacking; in checked studies, under half of them reflect an unresolved V gene, and why the rest are absent is not known. Within this sample are 100,000 to 150,000 clones, with 88% of them counted one time only. Around 2% of the sample is taken by the ten largest. Sequencing input: PBMCs. These receptor sequences come from a man aged 18 to 29 in good health and CMV-seronegative.

The chain is built from TRBV6-1 and TRBJ2-7, with D tentatively TRBD1 (6 bases). Germline V gene data show CDR1 as MNHNS and CDR2 as SASEGT. Trimming took 10 bases from V and 3 from J, leaving 16 bases between them. This CDR3 has 13 residues. The chain's CDR3 is CATSSRTVYEQYF. The CDR3 coding sequence is TGTGCCACCTCATCTAGGACAGTCTACGAGCAGTACTTC.

The chain links TRBV6-1 to TRBJ2-7, with D tentatively TRBD1 (5 bases). The CDR3 sequence is 15 residues long. CDR1 and CDR2 from the germline V gene are MNHNS and SASEGT. With 1 base removed from V and 1 base from J, the gap between germline ends came to 11 bases. CDR3 amino acids: CASSEVVYRSYEQYF. The CDR3 nucleotides are TGTGCCAGCAGTGAAGTCGTGTACAGGTCCTACGAGCAGTACTTC.

The gene calls are TRBV6-1 and TRBJ2-7; the match to TRBD1 covers 7 bases. This CDR3 region has 14 residues. The V segment lost 6 bases and the J segment 2 bases; nucleotides outside the gene matches: 7. Germline CDR1 and CDR2: MNHNS and SASEGT. CDR3 bases: TGTGCCAGCAGCCGTCGGACAGGACCCTACGAGCAGTACTTC. This gives the protein CASSRRTGPYEQYF.

V gene TRBV9 combines with J gene TRBJ1-4, with TRBD1 matching over 8 bases. There are 15 residues in the CDR3. V trimming: 4 bases; J trimming: 4 bases; junction bases outside the gene matches: 6. The germline V gene encodes CDR1 SGDLS and CDR2 YYNGEE. In DNA, the CDR3 is TGTGCCAGCAGCTTCGGGACAGGAGATAATGAAAAACTGTTTTTT. Its translation: CASSFGTGDNEKLFF. The entire variable domain, with the rest obtained from reference TRBV9 and TRBJ1-4, is as follows: DSGVTQTPKHLITATGQRVTLRCSPRSGDLSVYWYQQSLDQGLQFLIQYYNGEERAKGNILERFSAQQFPDLHSELNLSSLELGDSALYFCASSFGTGDNEKLFFGSGTQLSVL.

This chain links TRBV7-9 with TRBJ2-7; 8 bases match TRBD1. Germline CDR1 is SEHNR and CDR2 is FQNEAQ (reference sequence). With 5 bases clipped from V and 5 bases from J, the junction kept 11 bases outside the gene matches. The CDR3 contains 15 residues. The CDR3 loop is CASSPQPWTGNEQYF. The CDR3 DNA is TGTGCCAGCAGCCCACAACCCTGGACAGGGAACGAGCAGTACTTC.

The chain joins TRBV4-1 to TRBJ1-1; D gene unclear. This CDR3 has 15 residues. Germline V gene sequence: CDR1 MGHRA, CDR2 YSYEKL. V lost 0 bases and J 0 bases, leaving 8 bases between the germline ends. The CDR3 protein is CASSQDPGMNTEAFF. The CDR3 coding sequence is TGCGCCAGCAGCCAAGATCCGGGGATGAACACTGAAGCTTTCTTT.

The rearrangement uses TRBV5-1 and TRBJ1-4; unclear D gene. CDR1 and CDR2 (germline): SGHRS, YFSETQ. This CDR3 has 18 residues. The V and J ends lost 1 base and 0 bases respectively, with 16 bases between them. The CDR3 DNA reads TGCGCCAGCAGCTTGCCAACAGACCCCGATCCAACTAATGAAAAACTGTTTTTT. The encoded protein is CASSLPTDPDPTNEKLFF.

The chain employs TRBV7-7 and TRBJ2-1, with D possibly TRBD2 on 6 matching bases. Trimming stripped 0 bases from V and 15 bases from J, with 15 bases between. Germline values: CDR1 SSHAT, CDR2 FNYEAQ (reference sequence). The CDR3 totals 13 residues. The DNA for the CDR3 is TGTGCCAGCAGCTTAGCCTCGGGCGGGGATCGGTTCTTC. It yields the protein CASSLASGGDRFF.

This chain uses TRBV28 with TRBJ2-7; 8 nucleotides match TRBD2. Germline loops: CDR1 MDHEN, CDR2 SYDVKM. The junction had 14 bases not matched to a gene; V was cut back by 7 bases and J by 3 bases. The CDR3 totals 16 residues. In nucleotides, the CDR3 is TGTGCCAGCACCACCACCGGGACTAGGACCCGCTACGAGCAGTACTTC. As protein: CASTTTGTRTRYEQYF.

Comments on this clone: An end of the junction differs from the germline gene, which may be a read error. The chain couples TRBV29-1 to TRBJ1-1; 9 bases are a match to TRBD1. The CDR3 runs to 14 residues. Germline loops: CDR1 SQVTM, CDR2 ANQGSEA. CDR3 DNA: TGCAGCGTCGAAGAGGGACAGGGTACCACTGAAGCTTTCTTT. Its protein product is CSVEEGQGTTEAFF.

The chain links TRBV18 to TRBJ2-2, with TRBD1 as a possible D gene (5 bases). The CDR3 loop spans 15 amino acids. Per the germline V gene, CDR1 is KGHSH and CDR2 is LQKENI. Between the trimmed V and J ends, which lost 2 bases and 4 bases, there was a span of 11 bases. The CDR3 spells CASSPADDSTGELFF. The CDR3 DNA follows: TGTGCCAGCTCACCAGCTGACGACAGCACCGGGGAGCTGTTTTTT. The entire variable domain, with the rest obtained from reference TRBV18 and TRBJ2-2, is as follows: NAGVMQNPRHLVRRRGQEARLRCSPMKGHSHVYWYRQLPEEGLKFMVYLQKENIIDESGMPKERFSAEFPKEGPSILRIQQVVRGDSAAYFCASSPADDSTGELFFGEGSRLTVL.

This chain joins TRBV7-7 and TRBJ2-3; TRBD2 aligns across 11 bases. The ends lost 5 bases at V and 5 bases at J; junction bases unmatched: 9. This CDR3 contains 16 residues. The germline gives CDR1 SSHAT, CDR2 FNYEAQ (reference sequence). Written as DNA, the CDR3 is TGTGCCAGCAGCCCCGTCCTAGCGGGGGGACTAGATACGCAGTATTTT. Its protein product is CASSPVLAGGLDTQYF.

This chain connects TRBV5-8 to TRBJ1-2, with unresolved D. CDR1 and CDR2 (germline): SGHTS, YDEGEE. V gave up 4 bases and J gave up 7 bases, with 17 bases separating them. The CDR3 loop spans 14 amino acids. The CDR3 sequence is CASSESPENPGYTF. The CDR3 DNA follows: TGTGCCAGCAGCGAATCTCCGGAGAACCCTGGCTACACCTTC.

The J gene is TRBJ2-2, the V gene TRBV5-5, with unresolved D. This CDR3 is built from 15 residues. The V end lost 0 bases, the J end lost 2 bases, and 8 bases lay between the germline ends. Germline V gene data show CDR1 as SGHKS and CDR2 as YYEKEE (reference sequence). In nucleotides, the CDR3 is TGTGCCAGCAGCTTGGAGTGGGCTAACACCGGGGAGCTGTTTTTT. This translates into CASSLEWANTGELFF.

This rearrangement joins TRBV19 to TRBJ1-1, with D possibly TRBD1 on 5 matching bases. This CDR3 comprises 12 residues. Trimming removed 7 bases at V and 1 base at J, with 7 bases between. Germline-derived CDR1 and CDR2 are LNHDA and SQIVND (reference sequence). CDR3 coding DNA: TGTGCCAGTAAAGGGGAGAACACTGAAGCTTTCTTT. It yields the protein CASKGENTEAFF. The full variable domain, completed using reference TRBV19 and TRBJ1-1, is DGGITQSPKYLFRKEGQNVTLSCEQNLNHDAMYWYRQDPGQGLRLIYYSQIVNDFQKGDIAEGYSVSREKKESFPLTVTSAQKNPTAFYLCASKGENTEAFFGQGTRLTVV.

This rearrangement joins TRBV6-7 to TRBJ2-3; the match to TRBD2 covers 15 bases. TRBV6-7 is annotated as an ORF whose role is uncertain. V shed 2 bases and J 6 bases; nucleotides not matched to a gene: 6. This CDR3 has 17 residues. In DNA form, the CDR3 reads TGTGCCAGCAGTTACCCCGGGACTAGCGGGGGGTTTGATACGCAGTATTTT. It specifies CASSYPGTSGGFDTQYF.

This chain uses TRBV10-3 with TRBJ1-2; TRBD1 might be the D (5 bases). The CDR3 contains 16 residues. Deletions cut 3 bases from V and 5 bases from J, with 19 bases between. Germline V lookup: CDR1 ENHRY, CDR2 SYGVKD. In nucleotides, the CDR3 is TGTGCCATCAGTGACCATAGTAGGGGCGCAGGGTATGGCTACACCTTC. The encoded protein is CAISDHSRGAGYGYTF.

The J gene is TRBJ2-3, the V gene TRBV7-9; no definite D call. The CDR3 is made up of 12 amino acids. Germline lookup yields CDR1 SEHNR and CDR2 FQNEAQ (reference sequence). The V end was cut by 5 bases, the J end by 6 bases, with 9 bases between. The CDR3 reads CASSPRADTQYF. CDR3 DNA: TGTGCCAGCAGCCCCCGTGCGGATACGCAGTATTTT.

This clone was observed a single time. The chain links TRBV6-1 to TRBJ1-2, with 12 bases that match TRBD1. Germline loops: CDR1 MNHNS, CDR2 SASEGT. V dropped 6 bases and J dropped 7; count of bases not matched to a gene: 3. The CDR3 is 13 residues long. As DNA, the CDR3 is TGTGCCAGCAGGGGACAGGGGGCGTTTGGCTACACCTTC. Translated, it gives CASRGQGAFGYTF.

The genes are TRBV28 and TRBJ2-5; the D gene is possibly TRBD2 (6 bases). The V end was cut by 2 bases, the J end by 1 base, with 17 bases between. Looked up from germline, CDR1 is MDHEN and CDR2 is SYDVKM. The CDR3 extends over 17 amino acids. In nucleotides, the CDR3 is TGTGCCAGCAGTTTACCGTCCCGCGGGACGATCCAAGAGACCCAGTACTTC. Residues: CASSLPSRGTIQETQYF.

The chain couples TRBV7-6 to TRBJ2-1; 7 nucleotides agree with TRBD1. The length of the CDR3 is 16 residues. Germline CDR1 and CDR2: SGHVS and FNYEAQ. V was clipped by 5 bases and J by 4 bases; unmatched bases: 11. CDR3 sequence reads: CASSQSAGTAYNEQFF. CDR3 DNA sequence: TGTGCCAGCAGCCAGAGCGCCGGGACAGCGTACAATGAGCAGTTCTTC.

This rearrangement joins TRBV6-1 to TRBJ1-4; 7 bases map to TRBD1. V was clipped by 2 bases and J by 2 bases; unmatched bases: 5. This CDR3 spans 16 amino acids. Germline V CDR1 and CDR2: MNHNS, SASEGT. As DNA, the CDR3 is TGTGCCAGCAGTGAATACAGGGGTGGTACTAATGAAAAACTGTTTTTT. It yields the protein CASSEYRGGTNEKLFF.

V is TRBV28 and J is TRBJ1-2, with D hard to call. This CDR3 is 11 amino acids long. Trimming pared 4 bases from V and 8 bases from J, leaving 8 bases between. Germline-derived CDR1 and CDR2 are MDHEN and SYDVKM. The CDR3, as DNA: TGTGCCAGCAGTTCCCGGTGGGGCTACACCTTC. This translates into CASSSRWGYTF.

V and J are TRBV6-5 and TRBJ2-1, with TRBD2 matching over 9 bases. The germline gives CDR1 MNHEY, CDR2 SVGAGI. The CDR3 has 15 amino acids. The J segment lost 8 bases and the V segment lost 4 bases, leaving 9 bases of the junction unmatched. The CDR3 nucleotides read TGTGCCAGCAGTTTACATAGCGGGAGTAACTATGAGCAGTTCTTC. Protein sequence: CASSLHSGSNYEQFF.

This chain links TRBV27 with TRBJ2-5, with TRBD2 identical over 13 bases. Per the germline V gene, CDR1 is MNHEY and CDR2 is SMNVEV (reference sequence). The trim removed 7 bases at V and 1 base at J, leaving 6 bases unmatched. This CDR3 spans 16 amino acids. Written as DNA, the CDR3 is TGTGCCAGCAAACTAGCGGGAGGGCCGTCCCAAGAGACCCAGTACTTC. Translation gives CASKLAGGPSQETQYF.

This clone was picked up a small number of times. The CDR3 bases are TGTGCCAGCAGCCAAGACAGGGGCACCGGGGAGCTGTTTTTT. Its translation is CASSQDRGTGELFF. The chain employs TRBV6-5 and TRBJ2-2; 8 positions match TRBD1. The CDR3 runs to 14 residues. Trimming at V came to 6 bases and at J to 4 bases, leaving 4 bases not matched to a gene. Germline V CDR1 and CDR2: MNHEY, SVGAGI.

This chain uses TRBV5-1 with TRBJ1-2; 7 bases map to TRBD1. V lost 0 bases and J lost 4; bases outside the gene matches: 6. Germline lookup yields CDR1 SGHRS and CDR2 YFSETQ. The CDR3 has 15 amino acids. The CDR3 DNA reads as TGCGCCAGCAGCTTGGATCCAGGGGGTGTCTATGGCTACACCTTC. It encodes CASSLDPGGVYGYTF.

The rearrangement uses TRBV18 and TRBJ2-1; tentatively, D is TRBD1 (6 bases). Germline V gene lookup returns CDR1 KGHSH and CDR2 LQKENI. V lost 5 bases and J 8 bases, leaving 16 bases between the germline ends. The CDR3 is 14 residues long. The CDR3 loop is CASSSQTGYHEQFF. The CDR3 bases are TGTGCCAGCTCATCACAAACAGGGTATCATGAGCAGTTCTTC.

The genes are TRBV2 and TRBJ2-1; D call uncertain. Trimming removed 6 bases at V and 2 bases at J, with 5 bases between. Germline CDR1 and CDR2: SNHLY and FYNNEI. The CDR3 runs to 12 residues. The CDR3 nucleotides are TGTGCCAGCAGCCTCCCCTACAATGAGCAGTTCTTC. It yields the protein CASSLPYNEQFF.

This clone was recorded once. CDR3 protein: CASSLGGLAGGPEQFF. DNA for the CDR3: TGTGCCAGCAGCTTAGGGGGACTAGCGGGAGGGCCCGAGCAGTTCTTC. This chain connects TRBV7-9 to TRBJ2-1; 16 bases fit TRBD2. Trimming took 1 base from V and 10 from J; bases not matched to a gene: 4. The germline CDR1 and CDR2 sequences are SEHNR and FQNEAQ (reference sequence). This CDR3 is built from 16 residues.

The chain uses TRBV5-1 and TRBJ2-1; 9 positions match TRBD2. The CDR3 has 16 amino acids. Unmatched junction bases numbered 7, after V lost 1 base and J lost 5 bases. CDR1 SGHRS and CDR2 YFSETQ come from the germline V gene. The CDR3 loop reads CASSLISGSKDNEQFF. In DNA, the CDR3 is TGCGCCAGCAGCTTGATTAGCGGGAGCAAAGACAATGAGCAGTTCTTC.

The CDR3 is CASSQSGTSKETQYF. CDR3 sequence (DNA): TGCGCCAGCAGCCAGTCCGGGACTAGTAAAGAGACCCAGTACTTC. The gene calls are TRBV4-1 and TRBJ2-5; 8 nucleotides line up with TRBD2. With V trimmed by 3 bases and J by 3 bases, 6 bases remained unmatched. CDR3 length equals 15 residues. CDR1 is MGHRA and CDR2 is YSYEKL in the germline V gene.